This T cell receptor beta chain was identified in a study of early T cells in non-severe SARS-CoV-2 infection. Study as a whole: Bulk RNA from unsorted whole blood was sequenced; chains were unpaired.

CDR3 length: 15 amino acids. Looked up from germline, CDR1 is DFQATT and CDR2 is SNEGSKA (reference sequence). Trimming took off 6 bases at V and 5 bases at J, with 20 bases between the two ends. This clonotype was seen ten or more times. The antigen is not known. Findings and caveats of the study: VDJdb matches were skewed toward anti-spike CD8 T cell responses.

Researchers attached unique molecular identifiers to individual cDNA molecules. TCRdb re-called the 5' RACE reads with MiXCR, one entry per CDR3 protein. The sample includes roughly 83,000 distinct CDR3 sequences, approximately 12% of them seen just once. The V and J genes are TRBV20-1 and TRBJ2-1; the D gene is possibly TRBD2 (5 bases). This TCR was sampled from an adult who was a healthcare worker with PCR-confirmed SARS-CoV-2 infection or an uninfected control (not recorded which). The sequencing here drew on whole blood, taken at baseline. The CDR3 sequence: CSAIKDGLVHNEQFF. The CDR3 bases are TGCAGTGCGATCAAAGACGGACTTGTCCACAATGAGCAGTTCTTC.